This T cell receptor beta chain stems from a study of identical twins. General study findings and limits: The study based its conclusions on cross-sectional statistical analysis and did not follow the same donors.

MiXCR was run by TCRdb on the 5' RACE reads, yielding one entry per CDR3 protein. The sample consists of 550,000 to 700,000 distinct CDR3 sequences, 7.5% to 10% of them appearing once. There are 14 residues in the CDR3. The J segment lost 9 bases and the V segment lost 5 bases, leaving 7 bases of the junction unmatched. Germline values: CDR1 MGHRA, CDR2 YSYEKL. As to this clonotype: Its antigen is unknown.

The same sample was also used in a study of yellow fever vaccine responses in identical twins. Per that paper: After vaccination, twins' T cell response reportedly seemed partly convergent, partly personalized.

The chain joins TRBV4-1 to TRBJ2-1; 10 bases are shared with TRBD2. Sequencing was done on a sample of PBMCs. The sequence was collected from a woman aged 18-29 years in good health. CDR3 in DNA: TGCGCCAGCAGCATTCTAGCGGGAGATAGTGAGCAGTTCTTC. This encodes CASSILAGDSEQFF.